This T cell receptor (beta chain) derives from a study of siplizumab effects on memory and regulatory T cells. Sequenced by immunoSEQ multiplex PCR; TCRdb stores in-frame clones only, minus some. The sample has around 65,000 clones, 70% to 80% seen once; the top ten hold less than 0.55%. General study points: Versus around 25% in controls, the mappable alloreactive CD4+ clones averaged around 65% Treg-derived with siplizumab.

Note on this clone: Its antigen is as yet unknown.

This CDR3 is 16 amino acids long. The V gene lost 1 base and the J gene lost 8 bases, with 20 bases spanning the gap. Looked up from germline, CDR1 is SGHDN and CDR2 is FVKESK. V usage is TRBV14 and J usage is TRBJ1-2; D remains ambiguous. This receptor was identified in a human donor in good health. Sequenced material: memory CD4+ T cells sorted from blood. The CDR3 bases are TGTGCCAGCAGCCAAGGAATAAGTTTCGGAGAGGGCGGCTACACCTTC. Translating gives CASSQGISFGEGGYTF.